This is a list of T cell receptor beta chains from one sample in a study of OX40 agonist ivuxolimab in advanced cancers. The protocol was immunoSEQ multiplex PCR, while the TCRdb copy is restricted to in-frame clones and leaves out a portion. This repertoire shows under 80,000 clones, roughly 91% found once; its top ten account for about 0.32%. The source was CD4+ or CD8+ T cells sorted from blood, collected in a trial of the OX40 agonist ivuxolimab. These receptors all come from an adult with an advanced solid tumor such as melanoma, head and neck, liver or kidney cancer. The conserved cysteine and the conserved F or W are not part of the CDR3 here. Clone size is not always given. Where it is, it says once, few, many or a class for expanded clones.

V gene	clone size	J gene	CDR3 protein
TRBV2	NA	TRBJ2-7	ASTVSYEQY
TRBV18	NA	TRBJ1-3	ASSLYSGNTIY
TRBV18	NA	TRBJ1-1	ASSPRTGGGTEAF
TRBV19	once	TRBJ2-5	ASTPPGEGTQY
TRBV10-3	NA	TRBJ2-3	AISIGTGTGTQY
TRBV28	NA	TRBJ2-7	ASSLPGTTYEQY
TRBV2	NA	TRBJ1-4	ASSGVEKLF
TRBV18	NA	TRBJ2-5	ASSPPSLRGLQETQY
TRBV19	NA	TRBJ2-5	AARVGAGQY
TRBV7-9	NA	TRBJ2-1	ASSLAVDFLEQF
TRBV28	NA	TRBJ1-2	ASSSRGADYGYT
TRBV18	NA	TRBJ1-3	ASSPTTGTGNTIY
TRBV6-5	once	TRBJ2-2	ASSGTYFTGELF
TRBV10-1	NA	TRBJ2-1	ASSDKVAGGNEQF
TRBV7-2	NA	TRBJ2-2	ASSLAWTGELF
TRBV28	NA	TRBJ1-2	ASSQALGQGGYT
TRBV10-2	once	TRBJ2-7	ASSETSLGEQY
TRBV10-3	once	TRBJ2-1	AIRDRAPLAGGPSNEQF
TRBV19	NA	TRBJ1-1	ASSITGTVNTEAF
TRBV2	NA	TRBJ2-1	ASTRDSTYNEQF
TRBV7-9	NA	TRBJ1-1	ASTAQGAASNTEAF
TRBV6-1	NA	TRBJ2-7	ASVDGAVYEQY
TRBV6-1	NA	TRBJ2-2	ASSEAAISTGELF